This T cell receptor (beta chain) was sequenced in a study of tumor-infiltrating lymphocytes in primary liver carcinoma. Study information: Ages ranged from 30 to 69, with HCC or mixed HCC-cholangiocarcinoma. Sequenced samples came back with roughly 3.5 to 7.13 million productive TCRbeta reads, and the counts looked alike across tissue types.

Unsorted bulk tissue of about 20-31 mg yielded co-extracted RNA and DNA. The template, roughly 550 ng total RNA, yielded TCR beta cDNA made with a constant-region primer. Three nested multiplex PCR rounds, a slightly modified ARM-PCR method, built the TCR beta libraries. The first two PCR rounds, roughly 10 cycles each, used TRBV1-TRBV30 forward primers and a C-beta reverse primer. One entry per CDR3 protein, called by TCRdb with MiXCR from the multiplex PCR reads. The sample comprises about 120,000 distinct CDR3 sequences, around 70% of which are singletons, and roughly 8.1% rests with the top ten. In the case of this clonotype: Its antigen is as yet unknown. At one end, the junction sequence differs from germline, possibly due to a read error.

Study-wide results and limits: Tumor region pairs overlapped more than did tumor-adjacent and tumor-blood pairs. A significantly higher top-250-clone fraction was recorded for tumors than for blood (p = 0.039).

The germline CDR1 and CDR2 sequences are MNHNS and SASEGT. The CDR3 is made up of 13 amino acids. This clonotype was sampled from an older woman with primary liver carcinoma and hepatitis B virus infection. The chain is built from TRBV6-1 and TRBJ1-2; D unclear. Sequencing used tumor-adjacent normal liver tissue. The CDR3: CLAARDGSYGYSF. The CDR3 DNA is TGTCTCGCTGCACGTGACGGGAGCTATGGCTACAGTTTC.